Listed here are 13 T cell receptor beta chains from one sample, sequenced in a study of control samples from healthy donors and cancer patients. Produced via immunoSEQ multiplex PCR; TCRdb's table is partial and in-frame only. The table lists roughly 120,000 clones, over 75% of them singletons, with approximately 1% in the top ten. Sample: PBMCs. The receptors come from a woman between 45 and 65 years old with colorectal cancer.

The chain links TRBV11-2 to TRBJ2-3; D remains ambiguous. This CDR3 contains 11 residues. V dropped 5 bases and J dropped 6 bases, with 6 bases sitting between them. Germline CDR1 is SGHAT and CDR2 is FQNNGV. The CDR3 spells CASSLGDTQYF. The CDR3 DNA sequence: TGTGCCAGCAGCCTGGGTGATACGCAGTATTTT.

The chain is built from TRBV9 and TRBJ2-3; 11 bases are shared with TRBD2. V lost 3 bases, J lost 4 bases, and 4 bases stayed unmatched. Germline V lookup: CDR1 SGDLS, CDR2 YYNGEE. This CDR3 has 15 amino acids. For the CDR3, the DNA is TGTGCCAGCAGCGCTACTAGCGGGAGCCCAGATACGCAGTATTTT. It specifies CASSATSGSPDTQYF.

The chain recombines TRBV27 with TRBJ1-5, with 11 nucleotides matching TRBD1. This CDR3 region has 14 residues. The ends lost 6 bases at V and 6 bases at J; junction bases unmatched: 4. Looked up from germline, CDR1 is MNHEY and CDR2 is SMNVEV (reference sequence). This CDR3 is CASRGQGAFQPQHF. Here the CDR3 DNA reads TGTGCCAGCAGAGGACAGGGGGCCTTTCAGCCCCAGCATTTT.

This sequence joins TRBV23-1 and TRBJ2-2; D is unclear. TRBV23-1 is an ORF, and what it does is uncertain. Deletions cut 6 bases from V and 0 bases from J, with 14 bases between. The CDR3 covers 16 residues. CDR3 region: CASSRTDRTNTGELFF. Written as DNA, the CDR3 is TGCGCCAGCAGCCGAACGGATAGGACGAACACCGGGGAGCTGTTTTTT.

The chain links TRBV19 to TRBJ2-3, with 11 bases identical to TRBD1. Germline loops: CDR1 LNHDA, CDR2 SQIVND (reference sequence). There are 16 residues in the CDR3. The V gene end was trimmed by 5 bases and the J gene end by 5 bases; junction bases not matched to a gene: 9. CDR3 in amino acids: CASSDIGQGAGDTQYF. Here the CDR3 DNA reads TGTGCCAGTAGTGACATAGGACAGGGGGCAGGAGATACGCAGTATTTT.

The chain recombines TRBV3-1 (or the pseudogene TRBV3-2) with TRBJ2-1, with D uncertain. The CDR3 spans 15 residues. Trimming stripped 5 bases from V and 2 bases from J, with 13 bases between. The germline CDR1 and CDR2 sequences are LGHDT and YNNKEL (reference sequence). This chain's CDR3 is CASSYDSVTYNEQFF. In DNA, the CDR3 is TGTGCCAGCAGCTACGACTCAGTTACCTACAATGAGCAGTTCTTC.

The V gene is TRBV5-1, the J gene TRBJ1-6; 8 bases match TRBD1. This CDR3 comprises 15 residues. Per germline, CDR1 SGHRS and CDR2 YFSETQ. The ends lost 7 bases at V and 6 bases at J; junction bases unmatched: 9. The CDR3: CASGQDRVGNSPLHF. The CDR3 DNA reads TGCGCCAGCGGCCAGGACAGGGTTGGTAATTCACCCCTCCACTTT.

This chain connects TRBV19 to TRBJ1-2; the D is unclear. Trimming shortened V by 4 bases and J by 8 bases, and 20 bases separated the two germline ends. Germline V lookup: CDR1 LNHDA, CDR2 SQIVND (reference sequence). This CDR3 region has 15 residues. In nucleotides, the CDR3 is TGTGCCAGTAGTACTGAACCGGGCCAAGCGAGGGGCTACACCTTC. It specifies CASSTEPGQARGYTF.

The genes are TRBV6-5 and TRBJ2-3, with D tentatively TRBD2 (5 bases). The CDR3 covers 13 residues. Germline V CDR1 and CDR2: MNHEY, SVGAGI. Trimming stripped 5 bases from V and 2 bases from J, with 8 bases between. Here the CDR3 reads CASSTGITDTQYF. Here the CDR3 DNA reads TGTGCCAGCAGTACGGGGATCACAGATACGCAGTATTTT.

This clone was seen only a few times. V is TRBV7-9 and J is TRBJ1-1; no clear D gene. The V gene lost 2 bases and the J gene lost 3 bases, with 7 bases spanning the gap. CDR3 length: 13 residues. Per the germline V gene, CDR1 is SEHNR and CDR2 is FQNEAQ (reference sequence). CDR3 sequence: CASSLTQDTEAFF. For the CDR3, the DNA is TGTGCCAGCAGCTTAACTCAAGACACTGAAGCTTTCTTT.

The rearrangement links TRBV28 to TRBJ2-1; 7 bases are a match to TRBD2. Germline CDR1 is MDHEN and CDR2 is SYDVKM. The trim removed 11 bases at V and 4 bases at J, leaving 11 bases unmatched. The CDR3 length is 14 residues. The CDR3 spells CAAGRGVTYNEQFF. The CDR3 DNA sequence: TGTGCCGCCGGACGGGGGGTGACTTACAATGAGCAGTTCTTC.

The chain has TRBV9 and TRBJ2-7, with 10 positions matching TRBD1. Per the germline V gene, CDR1 is SGDLS and CDR2 is YYNGEE. CDR3 length equals 14 residues. V shed 4 bases and J 3 bases; nucleotides not matched to a gene: 4. CDR3 in DNA: TGTGCCAGCAGCACGGGACAGGGGTACTACGAGCAGTACTTC. Its protein product is CASSTGQGYYEQYF. Complete variable domain (other parts from reference TRBV9 and TRBJ2-7): DSGVTQTPKHLITATGQRVTLRCSPRSGDLSVYWYQQSLDQGLQFLIQYYNGEERAKGNILERFSAQQFPDLHSELNLSSLELGDSALYFCASSTGQGYYEQYFGPGTRLTVT.

This chain connects TRBV5-1 to TRBJ1-1; D unclear. Trimming shortened V by 2 bases and J by 5 bases, and 10 bases separated the two germline ends. The CDR3 runs 13 residues. Germline V CDR1 and CDR2: SGHRS, YFSETQ. The CDR3 DNA reads TGCGCCAGCAGCTTCTCCGGGTGGACTGAAGCTTTCTTT. It specifies CASSFSGWTEAFF.